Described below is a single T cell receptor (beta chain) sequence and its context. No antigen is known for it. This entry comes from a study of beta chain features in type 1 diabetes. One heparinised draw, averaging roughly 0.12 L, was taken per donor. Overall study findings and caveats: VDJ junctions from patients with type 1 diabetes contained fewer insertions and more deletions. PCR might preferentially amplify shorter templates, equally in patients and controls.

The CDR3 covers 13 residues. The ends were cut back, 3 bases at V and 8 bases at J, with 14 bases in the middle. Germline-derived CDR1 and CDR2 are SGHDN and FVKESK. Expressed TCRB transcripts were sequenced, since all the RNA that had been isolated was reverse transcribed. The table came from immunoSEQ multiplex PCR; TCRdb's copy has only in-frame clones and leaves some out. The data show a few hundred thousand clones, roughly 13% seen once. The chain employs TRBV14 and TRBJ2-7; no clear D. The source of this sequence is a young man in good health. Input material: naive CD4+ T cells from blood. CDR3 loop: CASSHLGVGKQYF. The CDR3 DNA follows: TGTGCCAGCAGCCACCTTGGGGTGGGAAAGCAGTACTTC.